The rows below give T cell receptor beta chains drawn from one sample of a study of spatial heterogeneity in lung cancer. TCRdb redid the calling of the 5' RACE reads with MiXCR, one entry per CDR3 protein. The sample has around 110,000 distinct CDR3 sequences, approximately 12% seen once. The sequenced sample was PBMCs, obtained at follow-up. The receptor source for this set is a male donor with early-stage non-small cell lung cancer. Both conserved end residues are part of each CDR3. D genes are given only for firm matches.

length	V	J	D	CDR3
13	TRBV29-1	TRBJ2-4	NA	CSVEGIAKNIQYF
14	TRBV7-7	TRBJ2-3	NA	CASSLGARGDTQYF
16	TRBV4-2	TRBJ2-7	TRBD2	CASSFGGVRGNSEQYF
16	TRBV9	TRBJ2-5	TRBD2	CASSPPGVAGRETQYF
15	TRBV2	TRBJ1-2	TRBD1	CASSSDRTVTGGYTF
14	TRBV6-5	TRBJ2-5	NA	CASTFRGARETQYF
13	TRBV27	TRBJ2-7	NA	CASSLSRDYEQYF
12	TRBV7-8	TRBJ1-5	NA	CASSLAGQPQHF
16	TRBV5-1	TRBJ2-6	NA	CASSEQGGSGANVLTF
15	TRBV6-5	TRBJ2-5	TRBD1	CASSYPDRLQETQYF
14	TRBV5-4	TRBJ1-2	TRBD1	CASSRDRQGYGYTF
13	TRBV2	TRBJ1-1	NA	CASSSDANTEAFF
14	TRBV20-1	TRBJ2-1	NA	CSARAQTTYNEQFF
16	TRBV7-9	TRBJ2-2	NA	CASSFIGRTNTGELFF
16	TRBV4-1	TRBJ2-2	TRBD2	CASSPGLAGEAGELFF
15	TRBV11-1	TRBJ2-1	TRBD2	CASSLIAGGLHEQFF
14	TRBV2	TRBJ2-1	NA	CASSEKGGYNEQFF
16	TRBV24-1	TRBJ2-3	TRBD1	CATSDLTGGGTDTQYF
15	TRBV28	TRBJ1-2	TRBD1	CASSLTGGEGYGYTF
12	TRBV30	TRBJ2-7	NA	CAWSGDDYEQYF
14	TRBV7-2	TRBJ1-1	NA	CASSYYQGNTEAFF
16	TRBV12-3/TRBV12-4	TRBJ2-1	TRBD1	CASSPWDRERRNEQFF
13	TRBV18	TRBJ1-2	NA	CASSPQRNYGYTF
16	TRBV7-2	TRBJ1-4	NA	CASTQRRGATNEKLFF
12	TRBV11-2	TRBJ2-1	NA	CASSPDYNEQFF
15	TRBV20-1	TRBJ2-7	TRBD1	CSARGETGGSYEQYF
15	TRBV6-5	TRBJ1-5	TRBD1	CASSHGTGINQPQHF
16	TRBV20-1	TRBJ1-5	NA	CSARGKPRGRNQPQHF
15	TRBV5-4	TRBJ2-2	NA	CASSPPGTLTGELFF
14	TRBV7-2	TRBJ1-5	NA	CASSLPPLGQPQHF
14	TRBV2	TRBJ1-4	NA	CASRPTRLGEKLFF
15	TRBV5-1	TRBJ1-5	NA	CASSPEGHSNQPRHF
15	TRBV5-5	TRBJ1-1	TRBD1	CASSSPGTGTTEAFF
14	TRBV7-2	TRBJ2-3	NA	CASSRVGSTDTQYF
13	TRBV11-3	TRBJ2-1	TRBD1	CASSYGQGGEQFF
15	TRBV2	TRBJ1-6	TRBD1	CASRNRDRGQSPLHF
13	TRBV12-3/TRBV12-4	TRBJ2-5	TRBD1	CASRTGVRETQYF
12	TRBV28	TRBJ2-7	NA	CASRGDVYEQYF
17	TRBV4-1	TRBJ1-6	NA	CASSQDPSALGSSPLHF
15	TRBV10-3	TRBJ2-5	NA	CAISESFRSQETQYF
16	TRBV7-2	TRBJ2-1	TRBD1	CASSSLLDRGRNEQFF
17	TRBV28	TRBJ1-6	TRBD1	CASSLQAFGTGDSPLHF
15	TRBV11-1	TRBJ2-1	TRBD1	CASSEDREPYNEQFF
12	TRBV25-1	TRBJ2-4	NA	CAREGAKNIQYF
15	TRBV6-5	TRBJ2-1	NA	CASSQRPRGINEQFF
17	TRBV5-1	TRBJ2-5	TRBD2	CASSPPASGGYQETQYF
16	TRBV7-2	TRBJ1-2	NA	CASSRESFLLNYGYTF
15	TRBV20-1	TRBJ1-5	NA	CSARVRVAGNQPQHF
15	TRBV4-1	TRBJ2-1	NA	CASSQVYSSYNEQFF
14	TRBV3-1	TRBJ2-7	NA	CASSRRDGTYEQYF
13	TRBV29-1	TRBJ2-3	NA	CSVDRGGTDTQYF
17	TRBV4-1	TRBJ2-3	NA	CASSQDSGYPSTDTQYF
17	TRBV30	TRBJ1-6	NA	CAWGGRALFSYNSPLHF
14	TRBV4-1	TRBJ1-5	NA	CASSERRDNQPQHF
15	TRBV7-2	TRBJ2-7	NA	CASSWGLFDSYEQYF
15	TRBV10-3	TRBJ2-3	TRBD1	CAISEQGTSTDTQYF
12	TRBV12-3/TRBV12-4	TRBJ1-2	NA	CASSPVGRGYTF
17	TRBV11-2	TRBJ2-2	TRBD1	CASSLDGRTGVVGELFF
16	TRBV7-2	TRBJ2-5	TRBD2	CASSLGTSGGQETQYF
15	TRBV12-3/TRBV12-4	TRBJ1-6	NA	CASSPGQFYNSPLHF